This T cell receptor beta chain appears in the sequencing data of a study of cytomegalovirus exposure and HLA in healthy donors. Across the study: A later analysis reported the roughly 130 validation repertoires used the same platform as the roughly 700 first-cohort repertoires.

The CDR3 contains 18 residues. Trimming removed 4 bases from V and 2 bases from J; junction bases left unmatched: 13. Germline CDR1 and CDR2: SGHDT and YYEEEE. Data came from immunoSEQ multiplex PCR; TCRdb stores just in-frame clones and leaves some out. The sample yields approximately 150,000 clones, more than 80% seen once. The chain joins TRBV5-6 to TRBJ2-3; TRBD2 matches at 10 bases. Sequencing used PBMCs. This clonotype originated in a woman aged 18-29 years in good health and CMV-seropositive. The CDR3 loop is CASSLGTSATFLTDTQYF. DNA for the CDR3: TGTGCCAGCAGCCTCGGGACTAGCGCCACCTTTCTCACAGATACGCAGTATTTT.